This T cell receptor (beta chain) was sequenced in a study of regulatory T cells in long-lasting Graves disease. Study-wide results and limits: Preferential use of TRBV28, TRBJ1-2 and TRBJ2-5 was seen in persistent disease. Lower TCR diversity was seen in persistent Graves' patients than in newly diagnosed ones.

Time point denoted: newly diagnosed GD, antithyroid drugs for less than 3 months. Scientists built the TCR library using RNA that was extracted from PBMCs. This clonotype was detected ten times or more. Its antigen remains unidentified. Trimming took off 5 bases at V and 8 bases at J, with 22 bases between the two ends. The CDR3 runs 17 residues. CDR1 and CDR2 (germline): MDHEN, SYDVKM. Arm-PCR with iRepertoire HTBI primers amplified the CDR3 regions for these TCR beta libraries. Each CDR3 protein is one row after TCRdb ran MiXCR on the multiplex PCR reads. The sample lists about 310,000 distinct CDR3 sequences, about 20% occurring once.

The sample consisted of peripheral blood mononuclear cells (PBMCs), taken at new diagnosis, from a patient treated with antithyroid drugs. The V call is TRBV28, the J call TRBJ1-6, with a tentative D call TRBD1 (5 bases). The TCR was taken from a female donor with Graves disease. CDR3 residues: CASSTFRTKGTDSPLHF. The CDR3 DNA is TGTGCCAGCAGTACATTCCGGACAAAGGGGACGGATTCACCCCTCCACTTT.